Each of the 27 T cell receptor beta chains below was sequenced from the same sample in a study of T cells in localized non-small cell lung cancer. Here immunoSEQ multiplex PCR was the method, and the copy in TCRdb shows in-frame clones only, minus some. The sample lists under 15,000 clones, over 65% occurring once. The sequences come from peripheral blood, collected before any cancer treatment. The origin of the receptors is a male donor at least 60 years old with stage I lung adenocarcinoma.

The J gene is TRBJ2-7, the V gene TRBV19, with D uncertain. The CDR3 has 11 residues. Looked up from germline, CDR1 is LNHDA and CDR2 is SQIVND (reference sequence). V gave up 10 bases and J gave up 3 bases, with 10 bases separating them. CDR3 residues: CATTGGYEQYF. CDR3 in DNA: TGTGCCACCACTGGCGGCTACGAGCAGTACTTC.

This clone was seen just once. The V and J genes are TRBV11-3 and TRBJ2-1, with TRBD2 identical over 9 bases. The CDR3 is 14 residues long. Trimming at V came to 5 bases and at J to 6 bases, leaving 5 bases not matched to a gene. In germline, CDR1 is SGHNT, CDR2 YENEEA. CDR3 coding DNA: TGTGCCAGCAGCCAAAGCGGGGGGCGCAATGAGCAGTTCTTC. It encodes CASSQSGGRNEQFF.

In DNA form, the CDR3 reads TGTGCCACCAGCAGCGGGTTCCAAGAGACCCAGTACTTC. Translating gives CATSSGFQETQYF. This chain joins TRBV15 and TRBJ2-5, with no clear D. Per the germline V gene, CDR1 is LNHNV and CDR2 is YYDKDF (reference sequence). The CDR3 has 13 residues. Trimming pared 3 bases from V and 1 base from J, leaving 6 bases between. The full variable domain, in which reference TRBV15 and TRBJ2-5 provide the parts outside the CDR3, is DAMVIQNPRYQVTQFGKPVTLSCSQTLNHNVMYWYQQKSSQAPKLLFHYYDKDFNNEADTPDNFQSRRPNTSFCFLDIRSPGLGDTAMYLCATSSGFQETQYFGPGTRLLVL.

The CDR3 is CASSLAVGDYEQYF. The CDR3 nucleotides read TGTGCCAGCAGCTTAGCGGTGGGGGACTACGAGCAGTACTTC. J is TRBJ2-7 and V is TRBV7-2; D is perhaps TRBD1 or TRBD2 (5 bases each). The CDR3 totals 14 residues. V shed 0 bases and J shed 3 bases, with 9 bases lying between them. The germline V gene has CDR1 SGHTA and CDR2 FQGNSA.

CDR3 sequence (DNA): TGTGCCAGCTCACCAACCCTGGACAGCCTATCCTACGAGCAGTACTTC. Protein: CASSPTLDSLSYEQYF. The rearrangement uses TRBV18 and TRBJ2-7; D perhaps matches TRBD1 (6 bases). In germline, CDR1 is KGHSH, CDR2 LQKENI. V lost 2 bases, J lost 1 base, and 15 bases lay in between. The CDR3 is made up of 16 amino acids.

The sample holds a few counts of this clone. The V and J genes are TRBV18 and TRBJ1-1; D unclear. In germline, CDR1 is KGHSH, CDR2 LQKENI. CDR3 length: 14 amino acids. Trimming left V 6 bases short and J 1 base short, with 12 bases between. CDR3 DNA: TGTGCCAGCTCTCCGCGGGTTGGGAACACTGAAGCTTTCTTT. Its protein is CASSPRVGNTEAFF.

V gene TRBV7-9 combines with J gene TRBJ1-4, with 7 bases lining up with TRBD1. Germline V lookup: CDR1 SEHNR, CDR2 FQNEAQ (reference sequence). The CDR3 runs 14 residues. Unmatched junction bases numbered 6, after V lost 4 bases and J lost 7 bases. CDR3 DNA sequence: TGTGCCAGCAGCTCCGACAGGGTTCCTGAAAAACTGTTTTTT. This codes for CASSSDRVPEKLFF.

This chain's CDR3 is CASSQETANTEAFF. In DNA, the CDR3 is TGCGCCAGCAGCCAAGAGACAGCTAACACTGAAGCTTTCTTT. The chain employs TRBV4-3 and TRBJ1-1; the D gene is possibly TRBD1 (5 bases). The CDR3 sequence is 14 residues long. From germline, CDR1 is LGHNA and CDR2 YSLEER. V lost 0 bases and J lost 2, with 7 bases in between.

This clone occurred once. The V and J genes are TRBV27 and TRBJ2-2; D is perhaps TRBD1 or TRBD2 (5 bases each). Germline-derived CDR1 and CDR2 are MNHEY and SMNVEV (reference sequence). V lost 3 bases, J lost 6 bases, and 11 bases lay in between. This CDR3 has 14 amino acids. The CDR3 nucleotides read TGTGCCAGCAGTTTCGTCGGGGCTTCCGGGGAGCTGTTTTTT. It is translated as CASSFVGASGELFF.

This clone was detected only once. The chain combines TRBV5-1 with TRBJ2-7; 9 bases fit TRBD2. Germline V gene lookup returns CDR1 SGHRS and CDR2 YFSETQ. The CDR3 is made up of 15 amino acids. Losses at the gene ends were 0 bases for V and 5 bases for J; bases not matched to a gene: 6. The CDR3: CASSLVSGGRDEQYF. The CDR3 coding sequence is TGCGCCAGCAGCTTGGTTAGCGGGGGCCGGGACGAGCAGTACTTC.

This CDR3 reads CASTQEVTVAFF. CDR3 in DNA: TGTGCCAGCACCCAGGAGGTGACAGTGGCTTTCTTT. The chain combines TRBV6-6 with TRBJ1-1; possible D gene TRBD1, 5 bases. From germline, CDR1 is MNHNY and CDR2 SVGAGI (reference sequence). CDR3 size: 12 residues. V shed 7 bases and J shed 11 bases, with 17 bases lying between them.

V is TRBV11-3 and J is TRBJ1-1; 7 nucleotides agree with TRBD1. The V segment lost 5 bases and the J segment 3 bases; nucleotides outside the gene matches: 9. There are 15 residues in the CDR3. CDR1 and CDR2 (germline): SGHNT, YENEEA. The CDR3 sequence: CASSPDRARDTEAFF. As DNA, the CDR3 is TGTGCCAGCAGCCCCGACAGGGCGAGGGACACTGAAGCTTTCTTT. The variable domain in full, completed from reference TRBV11-3 and TRBJ1-1, reads EAGVVQSPRYKIIEKKQPVAFWCNPISGHNTLYWYLQNLGQGPELLIRYENEEAVDDSQLPKDRFSAERLKGVDSTLKIQPAELGDSAVYLCASSPDRARDTEAFFGQGTRLTVV.

The chain has TRBV29-1 and TRBJ1-1; 8 bases align to TRBD1. Germline V gene data show CDR1 as SQVTM and CDR2 as ANQGSEA. This CDR3 contains 15 residues. Unmatched junction bases numbered 9, after V lost 6 bases and J lost 0 bases. The CDR3 nucleotides read TGCAGCGTACAACGACAGGGGAGGATGAACACTGAAGCTTTCTTT. It specifies CSVQRQGRMNTEAFF.

The DNA for the CDR3 is TGTGCCAGTAGTATAGGGAGTGGACACGCGGCTGAAAAACTGTTTTTT. Translating it yields CASSIGSGHAAEKLFF. The chain links TRBV19 to TRBJ1-4, with D possibly TRBD1 on 5 matching bases. The V end was cut by 1 base, the J end by 7 bases, with 16 bases between. This CDR3 spans 16 amino acids. Per the germline V gene, CDR1 is LNHDA and CDR2 is SQIVND (reference sequence).

The chain recombines TRBV19 with TRBJ2-2, with TRBD1 matching 7 bases. From germline, CDR1 is LNHDA and CDR2 SQIVND (reference sequence). Trimming removed 9 bases from V and 10 bases from J; junction bases left unmatched: 11. This CDR3 is built from 13 residues. The chain's CDR3 is CASAPQGTKELFF. The CDR3 DNA reads TGTGCCAGCGCCCCACAGGGGACGAAGGAGCTGTTTTTT.

The chain joins TRBV11-2 to TRBJ2-5; 7 positions agree with TRBD2. The CDR3 extends over 19 amino acids. Germline V gene data show CDR1 as SGHAT and CDR2 as FQNNGV. With V trimmed by 2 bases and J by 2 bases, 17 bases remained unmatched. CDR3 in DNA: TGTGCCAGCAGCTTATCCCCCCTTGAGCAAGCGGGGTGGCAAGAGACCCAGTACTTC. As protein: CASSLSPLEQAGWQETQYF.

The chain uses TRBV2 and TRBJ1-5; no definite D call. The ends were cut back, 2 bases at V and 1 base at J, with 6 bases in the middle. This CDR3 contains 14 residues. Looked up from germline, CDR1 is SNHLY and CDR2 is FYNNEI. The chain's CDR3 is CASSEYRSNQPQHF. The CDR3, as DNA: TGTGCCAGCAGTGAATATAGGAGCAATCAGCCCCAGCATTTT.

This clone has more than one count but fewer than ten. V usage is TRBV9 and J usage is TRBJ1-3; weak D call: TRBD1 (5 bases). CDR1 SGDLS and CDR2 YYNGEE come from the germline V gene. V gave up 0 bases and J gave up 4 bases, with 11 bases separating them. The CDR3 sequence is 15 residues long. This CDR3 reads CASSVAQGSGNTIYF. CDR3 DNA sequence: TGTGCCAGCAGCGTAGCTCAGGGAAGCGGAAACACCATATATTTT.

The gene calls are TRBV7-8 and TRBJ1-1; TRBD1 is a possible D gene (5 bases). The length of the CDR3 is 14 residues. Germline loops: CDR1 SGHVS, CDR2 FQNEAQ. Trimming took off 2 bases at V and 6 bases at J, with 13 bases between the two ends. The CDR3 nucleotides are TGTGCCAGCAGCTTAAACTGGGGCCTAGCTGAAGCTTTCTTT. This gives the protein CASSLNWGLAEAFF.

The chain has TRBV4-3 and TRBJ1-6; D is ambiguous. Germline lookup yields CDR1 LGHNA and CDR2 YSLEER. V was cut by 2 bases and J by 5 bases, with 13 bases left in between. There are 16 residues in the CDR3. CDR3 in amino acids: CASSQQIGRNNSPLHF. The CDR3 DNA sequence: TGCGCCAGCAGCCAACAGATCGGTCGGAATAATTCACCCCTCCACTTT.

V is TRBV11-1 and J is TRBJ2-7, with D uncertain. The germline V gene has CDR1 SGHAT and CDR2 FQDESV (reference sequence). V was pared by 1 base and J by 0 bases, with 10 bases between. This CDR3 comprises 15 residues. CDR3 sequence reads: CASSLGIGRSYEQYF. The DNA of the CDR3 is TGTGCCAGCAGCTTAGGTATCGGCCGCTCCTACGAGCAGTACTTC.

The chain combines TRBV5-1 with TRBJ1-4, with D uncertain. Germline V gene lookup returns CDR1 SGHRS and CDR2 YFSETQ. Trimming left V 3 bases short and J 4 bases short, with 13 bases between. The CDR3 totals 15 residues. Here the CDR3 DNA reads TGCGCCAGCAGCTCCGGAGTTCGTGGTAATGAAAAACTGTTTTTT. This codes for CASSSGVRGNEKLFF.

In its sample, this clone was seen once. The J gene is TRBJ1-6, the V gene TRBV4-3, with D unclear. With 0 bases removed from V and 8 bases from J, the gap between germline ends came to 8 bases. Germline loops: CDR1 LGHNA, CDR2 YSLEER. The CDR3 has 14 residues. The CDR3 reads CASSQERNYSPLHF. The CDR3 nucleotides are TGCGCCAGCAGCCAAGAACGGAACTATTCACCCCTCCACTTT.

The rearrangement uses TRBV30 and TRBJ1-2, with 8 bases fitting TRBD1. CDR1 GTSNPN and CDR2 SVGIG come from the germline V gene (reference sequence). CDR3 length: 15 amino acids. Trimming removed 2 bases from V and 2 bases from J; junction bases left unmatched: 7. The CDR3 loop reads CAWSMTGAGNYGYTF. In DNA, the CDR3 is TGTGCCTGGAGTATGACAGGGGCGGGGAACTATGGCTACACCTTC. Complete variable domain (other parts from reference TRBV30 and TRBJ1-2): SQTIHQWPATLVQPVGSPLSLECTVEGTSNPNLYWYRQAAGRGLQLLFYSVGIGQISSEVPQNLSASRPQDRQFILSSKKLLLSDSGFYLCAWSMTGAGNYGYTFGSGTRLTVV.

The J gene is TRBJ2-1, the V gene TRBV7-3; 11 nucleotides line up with TRBD2. Trimming took 5 bases from V and 10 from J; bases not matched to a gene: 10. Germline V CDR1 and CDR2: SGHTA, FQGTGA. The CDR3 length is 15 residues. The CDR3 DNA sequence: TGTGCCAGCAGCCCAACTAGCGGGGGCAGCAGGGAGCAGTTCTTC. The encoded protein is CASSPTSGGSREQFF.

This clone was seen just once. The CDR3 region has the DNA TGTGCCAGCAGTTTATATAGCAATCAGCCCCAGCATTTT. It encodes CASSLYSNQPQHF. The V call is TRBV2, the J call TRBJ1-5; D is ambiguous. Trimming removed 5 bases at V and 0 bases at J, with 5 bases between. The CDR3 consists of 13 residues. Germline-derived CDR1 and CDR2 are SNHLY and FYNNEI. Full variable domain (outside the CDR3, taken from reference TRBV2 and TRBJ1-5): EPEVTQTPSHQVTQMGQEVILRCVPISNHLYFYWYRQILGQKVEFLVSFYNNEISEKSEIFDDQFSVERPDGSNFTLKIRSTKLEDSAMYFCASSLYSNQPQHFGDGTRLSIL.

V is TRBV7-3 and J is TRBJ2-1; D call uncertain. The germline V and J ends were trimmed by 5 bases and 16 bases, with 24 bases remaining between them. This CDR3 is built from 14 residues. Germline CDR1 SGHTA, CDR2 FQGTGA. The CDR3 DNA follows: TGTGCCAGCAGCCCTGATCTGTATGACACCCGATCCTTCTTC. This sequence encodes CASSPDLYDTRSFF.